The clone carrying this T cell receptor (beta chain) was counted a single time. Two negative PCRs, clearance, or symptom resolution were required of recovered Cohort 3 donors. This sample is part of a study of blood T cell repertoires in COVID-19. Study context: Sites across the United States, Italy and Spain contributed samples from acute and convalescent COVID-19.

Methods used by the authors: Reference gene primer amplification in the assay estimated nucleated cell counts. Produced via immunoSEQ multiplex PCR; TCRdb's table is partial and in-frame only. The V and J calls and clone size come from that table; D and trimming were worked out from the DNA. The table shows 250,000 to 350,000 clones, with approximately 85% occurring only once. Looked up from germline, CDR1 is MGHRA and CDR2 is YSYEKL. With 0 bases removed from V and 0 bases from J, the gap between germline ends came to 15 bases. The CDR3 sequence is 18 residues long. This sequence was found in a woman aged 25 to 39 who had recovered from COVID-19. This chain uses TRBV4-1 with TRBJ2-1, with a tentative D call TRBD1 (5 bases). Sequenced input: PBMCs or T cells enriched from blood (not recorded which). CDR3 coding DNA: TGCGCCAGCAGCCAAGATAACCCCACAGGCCGCTCCTACAATGAGCAGTTCTTC. Its protein is CASSQDNPTGRSYNEQFF.